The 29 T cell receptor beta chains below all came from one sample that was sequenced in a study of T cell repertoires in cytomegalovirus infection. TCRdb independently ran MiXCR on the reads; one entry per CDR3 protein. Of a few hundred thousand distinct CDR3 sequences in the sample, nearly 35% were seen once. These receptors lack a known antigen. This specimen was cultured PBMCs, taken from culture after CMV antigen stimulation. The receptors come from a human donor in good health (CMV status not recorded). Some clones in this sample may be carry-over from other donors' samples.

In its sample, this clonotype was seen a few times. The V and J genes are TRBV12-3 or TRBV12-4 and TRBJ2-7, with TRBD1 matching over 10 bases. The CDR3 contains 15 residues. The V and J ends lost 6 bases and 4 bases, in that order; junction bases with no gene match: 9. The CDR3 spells CASRTAGTGAYEQYF. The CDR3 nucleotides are TGTGCCAGCAGAACTGCCGGGACAGGGGCGTACGAGCAGTACTTC.

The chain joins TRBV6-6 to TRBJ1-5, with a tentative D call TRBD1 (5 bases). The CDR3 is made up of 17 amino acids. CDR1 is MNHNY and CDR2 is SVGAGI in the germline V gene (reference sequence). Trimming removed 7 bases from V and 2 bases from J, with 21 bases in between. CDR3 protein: CASTEPGGSRRNQPQHF. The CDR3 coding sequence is TGTGCCAGCACCGAACCCGGGGGTTCTAGACGCAATCAGCCCCAGCATTTT.

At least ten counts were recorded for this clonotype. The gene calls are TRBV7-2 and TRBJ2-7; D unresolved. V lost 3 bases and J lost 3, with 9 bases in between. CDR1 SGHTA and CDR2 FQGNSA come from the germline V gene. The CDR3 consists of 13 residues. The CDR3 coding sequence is TGTGCCAGCAGCTTTGGCAACAACTACGAGCAGTACTTC. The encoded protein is CASSFGNNYEQYF. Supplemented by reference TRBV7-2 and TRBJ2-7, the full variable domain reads GAGVSQSPSNKVTEKGKDVELRCDPISGHTALYWYRQSLGQGLEFLIYFQGNSAPDKSGLPSDRFSAERTGGSVSTLTIQRTQQEDSAVYLCASSFGNNYEQYFGPGTRLTVT.

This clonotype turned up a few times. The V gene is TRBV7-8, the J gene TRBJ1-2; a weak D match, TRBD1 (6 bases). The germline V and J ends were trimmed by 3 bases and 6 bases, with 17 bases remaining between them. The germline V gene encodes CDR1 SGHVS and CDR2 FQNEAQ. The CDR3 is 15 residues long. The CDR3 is CASSFRGQRLDGYTF. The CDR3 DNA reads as TGTGCCAGCAGCTTCCGGGGACAACGCTTGGATGGCTACACCTTC. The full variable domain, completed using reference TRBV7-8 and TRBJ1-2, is GAGVSQSPRYKVAKRGQDVALRCDPISGHVSLFWYQQALGQGPEFLTYFQNEAQLDKSGLPSDRFFAERPEGSVSTLKIQRTQQEDSAVYLCASSFRGQRLDGYTFGSGTRLTVV.

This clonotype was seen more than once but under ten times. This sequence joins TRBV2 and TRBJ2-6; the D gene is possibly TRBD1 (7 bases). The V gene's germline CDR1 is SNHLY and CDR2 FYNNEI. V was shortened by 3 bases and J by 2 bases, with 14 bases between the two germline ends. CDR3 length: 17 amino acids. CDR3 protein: CASSDGGRGAGANVLTF. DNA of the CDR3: TGTGCCAGCAGTGATGGGGGCAGGGGGGCTGGGGCCAACGTCCTGACTTTC.

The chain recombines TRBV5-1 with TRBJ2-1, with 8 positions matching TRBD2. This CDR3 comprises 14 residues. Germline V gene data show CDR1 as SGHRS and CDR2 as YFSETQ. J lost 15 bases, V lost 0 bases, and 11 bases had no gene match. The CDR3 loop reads CASSLGERGRPGFF. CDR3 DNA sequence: TGCGCCAGCAGCTTGGGGGAGCGGGGGCGACCGGGGTTCTTC.

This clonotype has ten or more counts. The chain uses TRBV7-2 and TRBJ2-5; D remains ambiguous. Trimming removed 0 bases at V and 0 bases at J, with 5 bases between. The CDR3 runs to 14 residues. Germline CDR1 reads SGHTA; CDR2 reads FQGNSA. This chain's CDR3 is CASSLAWDQETQYF. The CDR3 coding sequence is TGTGCCAGCAGCTTAGCCTGGGACCAAGAGACCCAGTACTTC.

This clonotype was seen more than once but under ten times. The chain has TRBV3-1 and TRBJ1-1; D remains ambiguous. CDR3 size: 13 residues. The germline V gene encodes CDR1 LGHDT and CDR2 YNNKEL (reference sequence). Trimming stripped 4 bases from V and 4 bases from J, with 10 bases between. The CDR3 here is CASSRFESTEAFF. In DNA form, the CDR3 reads TGTGCCAGCAGCCGCTTCGAAAGCACTGAAGCTTTCTTT.

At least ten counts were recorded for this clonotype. This chain's CDR3 is CASSLQGRGLEQFF. CDR3 in DNA: TGTGCCAGCAGCTTACAGGGAAGAGGGCTTGAGCAGTTCTTC. This chain uses TRBV7-9 with TRBJ2-1, with D tentatively TRBD1 or TRBD2 (5 bases each). This CDR3 has 14 amino acids. The germline gives CDR1 SEHNR, CDR2 FQNEAQ (reference sequence). The V end lost 2 bases, the J end lost 9 bases, and 14 bases lay between the germline ends.

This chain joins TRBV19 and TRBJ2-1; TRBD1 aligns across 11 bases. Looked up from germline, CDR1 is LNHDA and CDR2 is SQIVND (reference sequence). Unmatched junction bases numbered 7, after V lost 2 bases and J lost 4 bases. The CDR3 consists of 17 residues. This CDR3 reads CASSIFLGTGGYNEQFF. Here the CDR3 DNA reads TGTGCCAGTAGTATATTCCTTGGGACAGGGGGATACAATGAGCAGTTCTTC.

CDR3 residues: CASSPRMSYEQYF. The CDR3 DNA reads TGTGCCAGCAGCCCCCGAATGTCCTACGAGCAGTACTTC. V gene TRBV7-2 combines with J gene TRBJ2-7; D remains unclear. The CDR3 is made up of 13 amino acids. The V and J ends lost 5 bases and 1 base respectively, with 9 bases between them. Germline V gene sequence: CDR1 SGHTA, CDR2 FQGNSA.

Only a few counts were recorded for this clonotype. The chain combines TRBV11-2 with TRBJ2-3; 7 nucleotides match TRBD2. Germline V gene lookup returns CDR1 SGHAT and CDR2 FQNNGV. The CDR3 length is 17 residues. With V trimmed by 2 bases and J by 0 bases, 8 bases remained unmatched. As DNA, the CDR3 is TGTGCCAGCAGCTTAAGGAGGGCGGGAGCTAGCACAGATACGCAGTATTTT. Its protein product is CASSLRRAGASTDTQYF. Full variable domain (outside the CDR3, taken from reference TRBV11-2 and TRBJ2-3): EAGVAQSPRYKIIEKRQSVAFWCNPISGHATLYWYQQILGQGPKLLIQFQNNGVVDDSQLPKDRFSAERLKGVDSTLKIQPAKLEDSAVYLCASSLRRAGASTDTQYFGPGTRLTVL.

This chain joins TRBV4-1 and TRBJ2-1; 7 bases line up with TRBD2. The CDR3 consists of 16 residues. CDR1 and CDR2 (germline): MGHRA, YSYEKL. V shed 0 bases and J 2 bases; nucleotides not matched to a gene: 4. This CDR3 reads CASSQEGGGPYNEQFF. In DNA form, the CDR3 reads TGCGCCAGCAGCCAAGAGGGGGGGGGTCCCTACAATGAGCAGTTCTTC.

CDR3 residues: CASSQDLRQRSGNTIYF. For the CDR3, the DNA is TGTGCCAGCAGCCAAGATCTCCGGCAGCGCTCTGGAAACACCATATATTTT. This sequence joins TRBV4-2 and TRBJ1-3; D unclear. V was pared by 0 bases and J by 0 bases, with 12 bases between. The CDR3 consists of 17 residues. Germline V CDR1 and CDR2: LGHNA, YNFKEQ.

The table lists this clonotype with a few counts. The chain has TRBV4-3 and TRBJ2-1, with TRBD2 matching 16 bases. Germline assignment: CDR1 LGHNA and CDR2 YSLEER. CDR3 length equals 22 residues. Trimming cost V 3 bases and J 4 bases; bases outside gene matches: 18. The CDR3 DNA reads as TGCGCCAGCAGCCATAAAAGCCCCTCGGGACTAGCGGGAGGGCCGGGGTACAATGAGCAGTTCTTC. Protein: CASSHKSPSGLAGGPGYNEQFF.

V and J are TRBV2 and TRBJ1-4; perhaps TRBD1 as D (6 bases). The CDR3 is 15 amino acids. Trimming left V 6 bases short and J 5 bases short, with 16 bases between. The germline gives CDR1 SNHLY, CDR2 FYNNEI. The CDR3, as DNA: TGTGCCAGCAGGTGGATGAAGGGGGAAAATGAAAAACTGTTTTTT. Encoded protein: CASRWMKGENEKLFF.

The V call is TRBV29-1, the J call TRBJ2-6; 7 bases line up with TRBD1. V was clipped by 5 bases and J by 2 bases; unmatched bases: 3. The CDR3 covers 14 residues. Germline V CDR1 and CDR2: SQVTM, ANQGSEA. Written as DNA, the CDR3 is TGCAGCGTTCTACAGGGGACTGGGGCCAACGTCCTGACTTTC. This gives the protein CSVLQGTGANVLTF.

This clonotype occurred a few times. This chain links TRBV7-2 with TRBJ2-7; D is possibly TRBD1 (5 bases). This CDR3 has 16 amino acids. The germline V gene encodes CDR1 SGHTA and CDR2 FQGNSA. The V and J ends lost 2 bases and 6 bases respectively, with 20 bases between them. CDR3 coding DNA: TGTGCCAGCAGCTTACAATCCCCCTCGACAGCCCGCGAGCAGTACTTC. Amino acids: CASSLQSPSTAREQYF. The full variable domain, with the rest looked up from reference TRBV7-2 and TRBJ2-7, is GAGVSQSPSNKVTEKGKDVELRCDPISGHTALYWYRQSLGQGLEFLIYFQGNSAPDKSGLPSDRFSAERTGGSVSTLTIQRTQQEDSAVYLCASSLQSPSTAREQYFGPGTRLTVT.

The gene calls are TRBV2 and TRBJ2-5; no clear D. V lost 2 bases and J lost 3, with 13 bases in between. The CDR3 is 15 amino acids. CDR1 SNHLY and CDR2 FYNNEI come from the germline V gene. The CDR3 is CASSEWVRREETQYF. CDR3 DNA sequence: TGTGCCAGCAGTGAATGGGTACGAAGGGAAGAGACCCAGTACTTC.

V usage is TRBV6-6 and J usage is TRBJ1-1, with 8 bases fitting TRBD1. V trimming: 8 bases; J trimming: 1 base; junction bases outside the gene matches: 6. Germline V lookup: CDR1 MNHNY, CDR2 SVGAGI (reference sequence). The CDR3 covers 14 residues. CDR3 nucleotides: TGTGCCAGCGGGACCGGGACAGGGAACACTGAAGCTTTCTTT. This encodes CASGTGTGNTEAFF.

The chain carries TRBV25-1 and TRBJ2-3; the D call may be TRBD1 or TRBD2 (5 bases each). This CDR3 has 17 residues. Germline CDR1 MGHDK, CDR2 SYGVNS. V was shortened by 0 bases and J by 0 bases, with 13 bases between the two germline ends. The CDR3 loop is CASSEYNRRLSTDTQYF. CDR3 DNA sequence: TGTGCCAGCAGTGAATACAACAGGAGGTTGAGCACAGATACGCAGTATTTT.

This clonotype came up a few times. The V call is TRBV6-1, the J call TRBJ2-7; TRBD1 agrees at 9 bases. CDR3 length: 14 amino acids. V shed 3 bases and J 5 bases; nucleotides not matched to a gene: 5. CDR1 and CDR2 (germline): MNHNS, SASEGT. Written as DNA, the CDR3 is TGTGCCAGCAGTGAGCTGGGGACAGGGAACGAGCAGTACGTC. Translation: CASSELGTGNEQYV.

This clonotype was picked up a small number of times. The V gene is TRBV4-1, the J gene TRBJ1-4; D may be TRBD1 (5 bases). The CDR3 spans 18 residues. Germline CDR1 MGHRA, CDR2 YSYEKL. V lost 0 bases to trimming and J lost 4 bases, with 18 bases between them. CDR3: CASSQDQLRDGRNEKLFF. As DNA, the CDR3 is TGCGCCAGCAGCCAAGATCAACTCCGGGACGGACGTAATGAAAAACTGTTTTTT.

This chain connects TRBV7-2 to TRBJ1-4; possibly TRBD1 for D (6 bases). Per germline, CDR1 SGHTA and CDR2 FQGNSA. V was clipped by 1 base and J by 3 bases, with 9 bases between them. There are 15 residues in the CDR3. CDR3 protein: CASSLGGQPNEKLFF. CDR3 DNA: TGTGCCAGCAGCTTAGGGGGACAACCTAATGAAAAACTGTTTTTT.

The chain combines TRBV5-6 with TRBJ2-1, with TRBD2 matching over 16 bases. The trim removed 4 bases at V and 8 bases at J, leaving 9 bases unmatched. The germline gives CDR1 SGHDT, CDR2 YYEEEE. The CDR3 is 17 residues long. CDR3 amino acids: CASSLGTSGRASHEQFF. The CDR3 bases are TGTGCCAGCAGCCTCGGGACTAGCGGGAGGGCCTCGCATGAGCAGTTCTTC.

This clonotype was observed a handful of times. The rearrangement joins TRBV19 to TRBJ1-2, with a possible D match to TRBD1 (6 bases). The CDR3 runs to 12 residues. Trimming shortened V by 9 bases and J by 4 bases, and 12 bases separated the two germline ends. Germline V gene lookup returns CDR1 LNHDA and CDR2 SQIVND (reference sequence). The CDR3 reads CASKQGSYGYTF. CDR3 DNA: TGTGCCAGCAAACAGGGTTCCTATGGCTACACCTTC. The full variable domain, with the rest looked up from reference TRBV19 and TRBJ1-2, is DGGITQSPKYLFRKEGQNVTLSCEQNLNHDAMYWYRQDPGQGLRLIYYSQIVNDFQKGDIAEGYSVSREKKESFPLTVTSAQKNPTAFYLCASKQGSYGYTFGSGTRLTVV.

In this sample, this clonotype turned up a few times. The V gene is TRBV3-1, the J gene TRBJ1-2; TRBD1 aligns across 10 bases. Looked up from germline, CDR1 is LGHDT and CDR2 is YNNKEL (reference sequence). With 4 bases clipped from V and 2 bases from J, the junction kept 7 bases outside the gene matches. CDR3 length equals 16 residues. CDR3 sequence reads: CASSRPTGGANYGYTF. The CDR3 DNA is TGTGCCAGCAGCCGCCCGACAGGGGGCGCCAACTATGGCTACACCTTC.

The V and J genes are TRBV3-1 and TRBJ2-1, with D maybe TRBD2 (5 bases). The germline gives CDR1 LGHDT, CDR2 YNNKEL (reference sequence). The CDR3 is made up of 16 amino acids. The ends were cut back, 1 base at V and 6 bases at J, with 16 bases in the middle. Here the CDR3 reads CASSQVSGLASNEQFF. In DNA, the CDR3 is TGTGCCAGCAGCCAAGTCTCGGGTCTAGCCTCCAATGAGCAGTTCTTC.

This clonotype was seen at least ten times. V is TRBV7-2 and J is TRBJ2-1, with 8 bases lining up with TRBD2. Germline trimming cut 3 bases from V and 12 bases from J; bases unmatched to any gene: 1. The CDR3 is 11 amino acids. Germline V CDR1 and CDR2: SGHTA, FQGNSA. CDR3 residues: CASSLTSVQFF. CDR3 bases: TGTGCCAGCAGCTTGACTAGCGTGCAGTTCTTC.